The 13 T cell receptor beta chains given below trace back to one sample, sequenced in a study of shared clonotypes between healthy human individuals. TCRdb's copy holds only in-frame clones and misses some; the assay was immunoSEQ multiplex PCR. The sample has approximately 1.1 million clones, approximately 80% seen once. The sequencing sample was made of memory CD4+ T cells from PBMCs. Sample subset: CD45RA-negative fraction. These receptors all come from a man aged 18 to 29 in good health. Some clones in this sample may be carry-over from other donors' samples.

The chain recombines TRBV5-1 with TRBJ1-4; 9 nucleotides line up with TRBD1. The CDR3 has 13 residues. After removal of 4 bases from V and 11 bases from J, the junction contained 6 bases not matched to a gene. Germline V gives CDR1 SGHRS, CDR2 YFSETQ. The CDR3 nucleotides read TGCGCCAGCAGCGTGGGACAGGGTGGGAAACTGTTTTTT. Its protein is CASSVGQGGKLFF. Using reference TRBV5-1 and TRBJ1-4 for the parts outside the CDR3, the full variable domain is KAGVTQTPRYLIKTRGQQVTLSCSPISGHRSVSWYQQTPGQGLQFLFEYFSETQRNKGNFPGRFSGRQFSNSRSEMNVSTLELGDSALYLCASSVGQGGKLFFGSGTQLSVL.

In its sample, this clone was seen a few times. The CDR3 DNA reads TGTGCCAGCAGCCAAGAAGGCCGGACCCTTTCGCAGTTCTTC. Protein: CASSQEGRTLSQFF. The chain employs TRBV14 and TRBJ2-1; D gene uncertain. Trimming removed 0 bases at V and 12 bases at J, with 15 bases between. This CDR3 is built from 14 residues. Germline CDR1 and CDR2: SGHDN and FVKESK.

The sample holds a few counts of this clone. Other DNA sequences in the same sample also yield this CDR3. The V gene is TRBV11-2, the J gene TRBJ2-2, with TRBD1 as a possible D gene (5 bases). There are 14 residues in the CDR3. In germline, CDR1 is SGHAT, CDR2 FQNNGV. The V end was cut by 6 bases, the J end by 2 bases, with 10 bases between. This CDR3 is CASSPDRNTGELFF. The CDR3, as DNA: TGTGCCAGCAGTCCCGACAGAAACACCGGGGAGCTGTTTTTT.

The chain carries TRBV4-1 and TRBJ1-2; D might be TRBD1 (6 bases). From germline, CDR1 is MGHRA and CDR2 YSYEKL. Trimming pared 5 bases from V and 7 bases from J, leaving 20 bases between. The CDR3 sequence is 15 residues long. DNA of the CDR3: TGCGCCAGCAGCTATTTCATAGGGGGGGCGGGTGGCTACACCTTC. Its translation is CASSYFIGGAGGYTF.

The gene calls are TRBV4-2 and TRBJ1-2; 7 nucleotides match TRBD1. The CDR3 loop spans 14 amino acids. Germline-derived CDR1 and CDR2 are LGHNA and YNFKEQ. The V gene end was trimmed by 5 bases and the J gene end by 8 bases; junction bases not matched to a gene: 11. The CDR3 reads CASSEGGTVNGYTF. CDR3 in DNA: TGTGCCAGCAGCGAAGGAGGGACAGTAAACGGCTACACCTTC.

As to this clone: A much larger clone lies a single base off, so this may be a read error. For the CDR3, the DNA is TGTGCCAGCAGCCACGGGGGGGAGCAGTACTTC. Protein sequence: CASSHGGEQYF. This chain joins TRBV4-2 and TRBJ2-7, with 7 bases lining up with TRBD2. Germline loops: CDR1 LGHNA, CDR2 YNFKEQ. V shed 3 bases and J 7 bases; nucleotides not matched to a gene: 0. The CDR3 length is 11 residues.

The genes are TRBV28 and TRBJ2-7; unclear D gene. The V and J ends lost 7 bases and 6 bases respectively, with 13 bases between them. The CDR3 extends over 12 amino acids. The V gene's germline CDR1 is MDHEN and CDR2 SYDVKM. The CDR3 loop is CASISALGEQYF. CDR3 nucleotide sequence: TGTGCCAGCATCTCTGCCCTTGGCGAGCAGTACTTC.

The chain combines TRBV20-1 with TRBJ2-3; no reliable D call. Trimming shortened V by 4 bases and J by 1 base, and 3 bases separated the two germline ends. CDR1 and CDR2 (germline): DFQATT, SNEGSKA (reference sequence). The length of the CDR3 is 11 residues. DNA of the CDR3: TGCAGTGCTACAGGCACAGATACGCAGTATTTT. The encoded protein is CSATGTDTQYF.

V usage is TRBV5-1 and J usage is TRBJ2-5; 9 nucleotides align to TRBD1. The CDR3 has 14 amino acids. The V gene end was trimmed by 5 bases and the J gene end by 4 bases; junction bases not matched to a gene: 6. Germline V gene sequence: CDR1 SGHRS, CDR2 YFSETQ. The DNA for the CDR3 is TGCGCCAGCAGGCCTGGGACAGGGCGAGAGACCCAGTACTTC. This sequence encodes CASRPGTGRETQYF.

On this clone: Possible read error: a much larger clone is one base away. The sample holds other DNA sequences that translate to the same CDR3. This rearrangement joins TRBV7-9 to TRBJ2-3; no reliable D call. Germline lookup yields CDR1 SEHNR and CDR2 FQNEAQ (reference sequence). This CDR3 contains 11 residues. The ends were cut back, 2 bases at V and 6 bases at J, with 3 bases in the middle. CDR3 coding DNA: TGTGCCAGCAGCTTATCCGATACGCAGTATTTT. It translates to CASSLSDTQYF.

This clone was seen only a few times. This sequence joins TRBV2 and TRBJ1-3; D is undetermined. Trimming removed 10 bases from V and 3 bases from J, with 16 bases in between. The CDR3 has 14 amino acids. Germline V gene sequence: CDR1 SNHLY, CDR2 FYNNEI. CDR3 sequence (DNA): TGTGCCAACTCATCAAGGTCACTTGGAAACACCATATATTTT. As protein: CANSSRSLGNTIYF.

There are a few counts of this clone. The chain has TRBV11-2 and TRBJ2-2, with D tentatively TRBD2 (5 bases). V lost 7 bases and J 2 bases, leaving 14 bases between the germline ends. The CDR3 has 15 residues. Germline values: CDR1 SGHAT, CDR2 FQNNGV. The CDR3 region is CASNRIARNTGELFF. For the CDR3, the DNA is TGTGCCAGCAACCGAATAGCGAGAAACACCGGGGAGCTGTTTTTT. The full variable domain, rest sourced from reference TRBV11-2 and TRBJ2-2, is EAGVAQSPRYKIIEKRQSVAFWCNPISGHATLYWYQQILGQGPKLLIQFQNNGVVDDSQLPKDRFSAERLKGVDSTLKIQPAKLEDSAVYLCASNRIARNTGELFFGEGSRLTVL.

The J gene is TRBJ1-2, the V gene TRBV5-1; possible D gene TRBD1, 6 bases. Deletions cut 4 bases from V and 6 bases from J, with 16 bases between. Per the germline V gene, CDR1 is SGHRS and CDR2 is YFSETQ. The CDR3 contains 14 residues. The CDR3 is CASSPVWDKDGYTF. CDR3 nucleotide sequence: TGCGCCAGCAGCCCTGTGTGGGACAAAGATGGCTACACCTTC.